A selection of T cell receptor beta chains follows, all from one sample in a study of T cell responses to AZD1222 COVID-19 vaccine. Assay used: immunoSEQ multiplex PCR; TCRdb lists only in-frame clones, some missing. Of more than 90,000 clones in the sample, 75% to 90% were seen once. Source: peripheral blood, taken 28 days after the second AZD1222 dose. The receptors derive from an adult who received the AZD1222 COVID-19 vaccine. Both conserved end residues are part of each CDR3. The D gene is left open where the match is weak. Rows may omit the clone size; those that give it use once, few, many or a size class.

once TRBJ2-6 . TRBV6-1 TGTGCCAGCACACCGGACAGAGCTGGGGCCAACGTCCTGACTTTC CASTPDRAGANVLTF
. TRBJ2-4 . TRBV27 TGTGCCAGCAGCCCGGGACGCGGGAACATTCAGTACTTC CASSPGRGNIQYF
. TRBJ2-2 . TRBV28 TGTGCCAGCAGTCCAGAGTGGGGCGGGGAGCTGTTTTTT CASSPEWGGELFF
. TRBJ1-5 . TRBV28 TGTGCCAGCAGTTTTGGTGTAAGCAGCAATCAGCCCCAGCATTTT CASSFGVSSNQPQHF
. TRBJ1-5 . TRBV7-8 TGTGCCAGCAGCTCATTCGCAGGGTTTAGCAATCAGCCCCAGCATTTT CASSSFAGFSNQPQHF
. TRBJ1-2 TRBD1 TRBV29-1 TGCAGCGTTTTAAGCACAGGGGGCAAGGGCTATGGCTACACCTTC CSVLSTGGKGYGYTF
. TRBJ2-7 . TRBV30 TGTGCCTGGGGAGGGGCTACCTACGAGCAGTACTTC CAWGGATYEQYF
. TRBJ2-6 . TRBV19 TGTGCCAGTAGTCTCCTAGACATGCCATCTGGGGCCAACGTCCTGACTTTC CASSLLDMPSGANVLTF
few TRBJ2-1 TRBD2 TRBV7-9 TGTGCCAGCAGCTTAGCCCTAGCGGGCTCCTACAATGAGCAGTTCTTC CASSLALAGSYNEQFF
. TRBJ1-1 . TRBV5-1 TGCGCCAGCAGCTGGGATGTGAACACTGAAGCTTTCTTT CASSWDVNTEAFF
. TRBJ2-1 TRBD2 TRBV27 TGTGCCAGCAGTTTAGGGGGGGGCTACAATGAGCAGTTCTTC CASSLGGGYNEQFF
. TRBJ1-3 . TRBV30 TGTGCCTGGAAAACCTCGGGGGGAAACACCATATATTTT CAWKTSGGNTIYF
. TRBJ2-1 . TRBV10-3 TGTGCCATCAGTGAGTCGGGTCGGGGCAATGAGCAGTTCTTC CAISESGRGNEQFF
. TRBJ2-7 . TRBV7-5 TGTGCCAAGAGCGGGGACGAGCAGTACTTC CAKSGDEQYF
. TRBJ1-2 TRBD1 TRBV30 TGTGCCTGGGGCAACTCGGGACAGTACGTCTATGGCTACACCTTC CAWGNSGQYVYGYTF
. TRBJ1-5 TRBD1 TRBV24-1 TGTGCCACCAGTGACCCGACAGGGGGTCGGAGTAGCAATCAGCCCCAGCATTTT CATSDPTGGRSSNQPQHF
. TRBJ2-7 TRBD1 TRBV7-3 TGTGCCAGCAGCTTATATCCTGACAGGGCCTACGAGCAGTACTTC CASSLYPDRAYEQYF
. TRBJ2-3 . TRBV9 TGTGCCAGCAGCATCAGCGGAAGGGGCACAGATACGCAGTATTTT CASSISGRGTDTQYF
once TRBJ2-7 . TRBV6-5 TGTGCCAGCACGGTCTTTACGGGTTACGAGCAGTACTTC CASTVFTGYEQYF
medium-sized TRBJ1-2 . TRBV28 TGTGCCAGCAGTACCGATACTCCCGAATCACTAGACAGACCTTATGGCTACACCTTC CASSTDTPESLDRPYGYTF
. TRBJ2-7 TRBD2 TRBV11-3 TGTGCCAGCAGCTTAGGGGCTAGCGGGAACTACGAGCAGTACTTC CASSLGASGNYEQYF
. TRBJ1-1 . TRBV7-8 TGTGCCAGCAGCTTAGGCGTCAGGCCGAACACTGAAGCTTTCTTT CASSLGVRPNTEAFF
. TRBJ2-2 TRBD1 TRBV7-9 TGTGCCAGCAGCTTCGGCAGGGGGTCCGGGGAGCTGTTTTTT CASSFGRGSGELFF
. TRBJ1-1 TRBD1 TRBV7-9 TGTGCCAGCAGCCCTGACAGGGGGGCTTTCTTT CASSPDRGAFF
. TRBJ1-1 . TRBV6-2/TRBV6-3 TGTGCCAGCAGTTACTCGTGGGGAGGGGACACTGAAGCTTTCTTT CASSYSWGGDTEAFF
once TRBJ2-7 . TRBV6-5 TGTGCCAGCACCGGATACTACGAGCAGTACTTC CASTGYYEQYF
. TRBJ2-7 . TRBV21-1 TGTGCCAGCCGGACAGGCGATACCTACGAGCAGTACTTC CASRTGDTYEQYF